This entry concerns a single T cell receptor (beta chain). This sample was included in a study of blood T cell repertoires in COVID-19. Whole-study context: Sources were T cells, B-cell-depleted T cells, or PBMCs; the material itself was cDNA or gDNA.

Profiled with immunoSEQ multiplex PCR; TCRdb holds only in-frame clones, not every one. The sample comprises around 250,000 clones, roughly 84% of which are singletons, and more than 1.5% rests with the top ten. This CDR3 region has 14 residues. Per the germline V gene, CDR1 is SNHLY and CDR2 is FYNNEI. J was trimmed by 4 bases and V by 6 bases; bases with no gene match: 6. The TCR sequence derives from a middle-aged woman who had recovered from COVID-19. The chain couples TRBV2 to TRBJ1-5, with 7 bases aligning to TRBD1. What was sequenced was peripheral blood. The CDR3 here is CASSETGLNQPQHF. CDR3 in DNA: TGTGCCAGCAGCGAGACAGGGTTGAATCAGCCCCAGCATTTT.